The present entry profiles one TCR beta chain with its context. This sample stems from a study of blood T cell repertoires in COVID-19. Across the study: Acute and convalescent COVID-19 specimens originated in the United States, Italy and Spain.

Original analysis: Amplifying reference gene primers gave estimates of nucleated cell counts. Profiling relied on immunoSEQ multiplex PCR, and the TCRdb table lists in-frame clones only, not all of them. Clone size and V and J calls were adopted from that table, with D and trimming inferred from the DNA. This table has roughly 120,000 clones, 77% appearing once. V was trimmed by 2 bases and J by 6 bases, leaving 5 bases between them. CDR3 length equals 12 residues. Germline assignment: CDR1 LGHDT and CDR2 YNNKEL (reference sequence). Sequencing input: peripheral blood. The chain couples TRBV3-1 (or the pseudogene TRBV3-2) to TRBJ2-1; D is perhaps TRBD2 (5 bases). The TCR sequence derives from a human donor in a cohort sampled during active COVID-19. The CDR3 nucleotides are TGTGCCAGCAGCCAAACTAGCAATGAGCAGTTCTTC. Amino acids: CASSQTSNEQFF.